This passage covers 19 T cell receptor beta chains from one sample sequenced in a study of shared clonotypes between healthy human individuals. TCRdb keeps only in-frame clones here, not all; method: immunoSEQ multiplex PCR. The data hold 2,500,000 or so clones, with 93% observed a single time. The sequenced material came from naive CD4+ T cells from PBMCs. Indicated subset: CD45RA+ positively selected. Receptors were obtained from a man aged 18 to 30 in good health. Some clones in this sample may be carry-over from other donors' samples.

The V and J genes are TRBV6-1 and TRBJ2-3; 8 bases align to TRBD2. V trimming: 3 bases; J trimming: 5 bases; junction bases outside the gene matches: 7. The length of the CDR3 is 15 residues. Germline V CDR1 and CDR2: MNHNS, SASEGT. Here the CDR3 reads CASSERGARGDTQYF. The DNA of the CDR3 is TGTGCCAGCAGTGAGCGGGGGGCGCGGGGAGATACGCAGTATTTT.

The rearrangement uses TRBV28 and TRBJ2-7; D is uncertain. Deletions cut 2 bases from V and 6 bases from J, with 5 bases between. The CDR3 contains 11 residues. Germline V gene sequence: CDR1 MDHEN, CDR2 SYDVKM. The CDR3 reads CASSLKTEQYF. For the CDR3, the DNA is TGTGCCAGCAGTTTAAAGACCGAGCAGTACTTC.

V is TRBV15 and J is TRBJ1-5, with a weak D call TRBD1 (6 bases). Germline lookup yields CDR1 LNHNV and CDR2 YYDKDF (reference sequence). This CDR3 has 17 amino acids. Trimming left V 2 bases short and J 0 bases short, with 14 bases between. The CDR3 bases are TGTGCCACCAGCAGACAGGGGACCCCTTATAGCAATCAGCCCCAGCATTTT. Its translation: CATSRQGTPYSNQPQHF.

In regard to this clone: The sample has other DNA sequences that encode this CDR3 too. The V and J genes are TRBV30 and TRBJ1-1; D possibly corresponds to TRBD1 (5 bases). The germline V and J ends were trimmed by 2 bases and 2 bases, with 6 bases remaining between them. This CDR3 is built from 12 residues. CDR1 and CDR2 (germline): GTSNPN, SVGIG (reference sequence). CDR3 amino acids: CAWSQGNTEAFF. The CDR3 DNA is TGTGCCTGGAGTCAGGGAAACACTGAAGCTTTCTTT.

CDR3 residues: CASAFEYGYTF. CDR3 coding DNA: TGTGCCAGCGCTTTCGAGTACGGCTACACCTTC. The rearrangement links TRBV2 to TRBJ1-2; D is ambiguous. The V gene's germline CDR1 is SNHLY and CDR2 FYNNEI. Trimming shortened V by 8 bases and J by 8 bases, and 12 bases separated the two germline ends. The CDR3 extends over 11 amino acids. Looking up the rest from reference TRBV2 and TRBJ1-2 gives the full variable domain: EPEVTQTPSHQVTQMGQEVILRCVPISNHLYFYWYRQILGQKVEFLVSFYNNEISEKSEIFDDQFSVERPDGSNFTLKIRSTKLEDSAMYFCASAFEYGYTFGSGTRLTVV.

The chain links TRBV28 to TRBJ1-2; D might be TRBD1 (5 bases). Germline-derived CDR1 and CDR2 are MDHEN and SYDVKM. CDR3 length equals 13 residues. V gave up 6 bases and J gave up 7 bases, with 15 bases separating them. The CDR3 here is CASRGDHLFGYTF. Here the CDR3 DNA reads TGTGCCAGCAGGGGGGATCACTTATTTGGCTACACCTTC.

The chain employs TRBV27 and TRBJ1-1; D gene ambiguous. There are 14 residues in the CDR3. The V end was cut by 6 bases, the J end by 4 bases, with 15 bases between. The germline gives CDR1 MNHEY, CDR2 SMNVEV (reference sequence). The CDR3, as DNA: TGTGCCAGCAGGCAAGGGAGGCCCGGCACTGAAGCTTTCTTT. Its protein is CASRQGRPGTEAFF.

The chain has TRBV19 and TRBJ2-5, with D perhaps given as TRBD1 or TRBD2 (5 bases each). Germline V CDR1 and CDR2: LNHDA, SQIVND (reference sequence). The CDR3 extends over 13 amino acids. Trimming took off 10 bases at V and 10 bases at J, with 22 bases between the two ends. The CDR3 loop is CATTGRTWVDQYF. For the CDR3, the DNA is TGTGCCACTACGGGACGAACGTGGGTGGACCAGTACTTC. Full variable domain (outside the CDR3, taken from reference TRBV19 and TRBJ2-5): DGGITQSPKYLFRKEGQNVTLSCEQNLNHDAMYWYRQDPGQGLRLIYYSQIVNDFQKGDIAEGYSVSREKKESFPLTVTSAQKNPTAFYLCATTGRTWVDQYFGPGTRLLVL.

The CDR3 region has the DNA TGTGCCAGTAGCGGACAGGGCCATCAGCCCCAGCATTTT. It translates to CASSGQGHQPQHF. The chain links TRBV19 to TRBJ1-5; 8 bases align to TRBD1. The length of the CDR3 is 13 residues. Germline V CDR1 and CDR2: LNHDA, SQIVND (reference sequence). V lost 6 bases, J lost 5 bases, and 3 bases stayed unmatched.

The J gene is TRBJ2-6, the V gene TRBV25-1; a weak D match, TRBD2 (7 bases). The CDR3 has 17 amino acids. Germline V lookup: CDR1 MGHDK, CDR2 SYGVNS. V was trimmed by 6 bases and J by 4 bases, leaving 19 bases between them. The DNA of the CDR3 is TGTGCCAGCAGCCCATCAAGGGGGGGGCCGGGGGCCAACGTCCTGACTTTC. This sequence encodes CASSPSRGGPGANVLTF.

The chain recombines TRBV5-6 with TRBJ1-1; maybe TRBD1 (5 bases). V was pared by 5 bases and J by 2 bases, with 22 bases between. CDR3 length: 17 residues. CDR1 and CDR2 from the germline V gene are SGHDT and YYEEEE. The CDR3 loop reads CASSWGPPSGGNTEAFF. CDR3 sequence (DNA): TGTGCCAGCAGTTGGGGACCACCTTCCGGGGGAAACACTGAAGCTTTCTTT.

This chain links TRBV6-4 with TRBJ2-7; the match to TRBD1 covers 10 bases. Germline CDR1 MRHNA, CDR2 SNTAGT. V dropped 5 bases and J dropped 7; count of bases not matched to a gene: 8. This CDR3 region has 14 residues. DNA for the CDR3: TGTGCCAGCAGTCGGGACAGGGGAGACGGGGAGCAGTACTTC. It is translated as CASSRDRGDGEQYF.

This clone came up a few times. This chain connects TRBV2 to TRBJ2-2, with D uncertain. V was trimmed by 6 bases and J by 5 bases, leaving 7 bases between them. Per germline, CDR1 SNHLY and CDR2 FYNNEI. The CDR3 length is 12 residues. CDR3 amino acids: CASRPSTGELFF. The CDR3 nucleotides read TGTGCCAGCAGACCGTCGACCGGGGAGCTGTTTTTT.

V is TRBV2 and J is TRBJ2-2; D gene unclear. The length of the CDR3 is 14 residues. Looked up from germline, CDR1 is SNHLY and CDR2 is FYNNEI. Trimming removed 7 bases at V and 5 bases at J, with 14 bases between. The CDR3 region is CASIRYSGTGELFF. The CDR3 DNA reads TGTGCCAGCATCCGATACTCAGGTACCGGGGAGCTGTTTTTT.

This clone occurred once. The chain couples TRBV7-6 to TRBJ1-4; a possible D gene is TRBD1 (5 bases). The V gene's germline CDR1 is SGHVS and CDR2 FNYEAQ. CDR3 length equals 14 residues. Between the trimmed V and J ends, which lost 4 bases and 8 bases, there was a span of 14 bases. The CDR3 reads CASSSLIGGEKLFF. The CDR3 bases are TGTGCCAGCAGCTCGCTCATCGGGGGGGAAAAACTGTTTTTT.

The genes are TRBV28 and TRBJ2-2; D is unresolved. Germline loops: CDR1 MDHEN, CDR2 SYDVKM. The CDR3 is 13 amino acids. Trimming left V 11 bases short and J 2 bases short, with 12 bases between. CDR3 region: CAGTYRNTGELFF. The CDR3 nucleotides read TGTGCCGGCACCTACCGTAACACCGGGGAGCTGTTTTTT.

The chain joins TRBV28 to TRBJ1-2; D is possibly TRBD1 (5 bases). This CDR3 comprises 13 residues. With 4 bases removed from V and 3 bases from J, the gap between germline ends came to 9 bases. Germline V CDR1 and CDR2: MDHEN, SYDVKM. The CDR3 here is CASSSGLDYGYTF. CDR3 DNA sequence: TGTGCCAGCAGTTCAGGGTTAGACTATGGCTACACCTTC.

V and J are TRBV20-1 and TRBJ1-2; possible D gene TRBD1, 6 bases. Germline V gene lookup returns CDR1 DFQATT and CDR2 SNEGSKA (reference sequence). This CDR3 has 9 residues. CDR3 in amino acids: CSAQGGYTF. The CDR3, as DNA: TGCAGCGCCCAGGGGGGCTACACCTTC.

V gene TRBV7-9 combines with J gene TRBJ1-4, with unresolved D. With 0 bases removed from V and 8 bases from J, the gap between germline ends came to 10 bases. Looked up from germline, CDR1 is SEHNR and CDR2 is FQNEAQ (reference sequence). The CDR3 is 14 amino acids. The CDR3 coding sequence is TGTGCCAGCAGCTTAGCGCAACAAGGGGAAAAACTGTTTTTT. Amino acids: CASSLAQQGEKLFF.